This TCR beta chain came from a study of post-analysis software for immune sequencing data. As for the study in general: The disease courses spanned relapsing-remitting, secondary progressive and progressive-relapsing forms of multiple sclerosis. Study outcomes and limitations: Four or five TRBV segments were more frequent in patients than controls; TRBV5-6, TRBV5-1 and TRBV20-1 belonged to this group.

This clonotype has just a few counts. Its specificity is unknown. The J segment lost 6 bases and the V segment lost 2 bases, leaving 0 bases of the junction unmatched. The germline CDR1 and CDR2 sequences are KGHDR and SFDVKD. This CDR3 is built from 13 residues. Unique molecular identifiers were built into the TCR beta cDNA libraries. TCRdb fed the PCR reads into MiXCR, producing one record per CDR3 protein. The repertoire has hundreds of thousands of distinct CDR3 sequences, around 53% of them found once; the top ten carry approximately 4.5%. The sequencing input was blood. The TCR was taken from a girl aged 5-17 years with multiple sclerosis. The chain recombines TRBV24-1 with TRBJ2-3, with 8 nucleotides matching TRBD1. This CDR3 is CATSDWTGDTQYF. The CDR3 DNA sequence: TGTGCCACCAGTGATTGGACAGGGGATACGCAGTATTTT.